This T cell receptor beta chain is from a study of regulatory T cells in long-lasting Graves disease. Study in general: Graves' patients with a new diagnosis had received antithyroid drugs under 3 months. Study-level points and caveats: Persistent disease preferred TRBV28, TRBJ1-2 and TRBJ2-5. Accuracy might have suffered from few samples.

Arm-PCR of CDR3 regions with iRepertoire HTBI primers generated TCR beta libraries. Using its own MiXCR run on the multiplex PCR reads, TCRdb lists one record per CDR3 protein. The sample contains under 300,000 distinct CDR3 sequences, 18% of which appear only once. The CDR3 runs 15 residues. Germline V gives CDR1 KGHSH, CDR2 LQKENI. Trimming took off 6 bases at V and 2 bases at J, with 16 bases between the two ends. This sample's time point: newly diagnosed GD, antithyroid drugs for less than 3 months. PBMC-derived RNA was used for the TCR library. This clonotype was observed at least ten times. Its antigen remains unidentified.

The sequenced sample was peripheral blood mononuclear cells (PBMCs), obtained at new diagnosis, from a patient treated with antithyroid drugs. V and J are TRBV18 and TRBJ2-5; D is undetermined. The clonotype was recovered from a female donor with Graves disease. CDR3 nucleotide sequence: TGTGCCAGCTCCCCCTGGCAGGACGGTCAAGAGACCCAGTACTTC. It translates to CASSPWQDGQETQYF.